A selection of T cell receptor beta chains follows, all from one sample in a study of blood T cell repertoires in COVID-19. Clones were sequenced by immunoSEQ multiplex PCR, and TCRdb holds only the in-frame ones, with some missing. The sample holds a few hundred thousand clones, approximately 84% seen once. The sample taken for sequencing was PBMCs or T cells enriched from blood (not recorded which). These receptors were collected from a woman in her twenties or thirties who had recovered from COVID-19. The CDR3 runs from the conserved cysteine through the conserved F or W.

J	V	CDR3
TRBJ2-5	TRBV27	CASSFGTSGRKTQYF
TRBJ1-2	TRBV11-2	CASSSSLAVNLHGYTF
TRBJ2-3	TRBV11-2	CASSSRLAGGRDTQYF
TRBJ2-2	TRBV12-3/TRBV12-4	CASSGARKELFF
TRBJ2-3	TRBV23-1	CASRNITDTQYF
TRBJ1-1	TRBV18	CASSPRSRDSNTEAFF
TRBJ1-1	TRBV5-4	CASSLGGRNTEAFF
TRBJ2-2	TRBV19	CASSSRQGRTGELFF
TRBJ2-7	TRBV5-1	CASSGGTGEYEQYF
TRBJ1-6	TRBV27	CASSRDIYSPLHF
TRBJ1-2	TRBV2	CASSQDTYGYTF
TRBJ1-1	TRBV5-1	CASTPGQGRLDTEAFF
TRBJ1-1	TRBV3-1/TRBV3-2	CASSKEVADTEAFF
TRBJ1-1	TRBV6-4	CASSVEGGTEAFF
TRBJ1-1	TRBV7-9	CASSSVQVNTEAFF
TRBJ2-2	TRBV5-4	CASSTSGQGTTGELFF
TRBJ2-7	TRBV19	CASSLRTGGVEQYF
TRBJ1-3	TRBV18	CASSPAGSVGNTIYF